This T cell receptor (beta chain) was sequenced during a study of CD8 T cells in Susac syndrome. RNA totalling roughly 0.5 to 1 ug underwent reverse transcription with random hexamers. TCRdb re-derived calls from the immunoSEQ multiplex PCR reads in MiXCR, one entry per CDR3 protein. The profile shows under 200,000 distinct CDR3 sequences, 95% of them singletons. Trimming removed 5 bases at V and 7 bases at J, with 9 bases between. Germline CDR1 is SEHNR and CDR2 is FQNEAQ (reference sequence). The CDR3 is made up of 12 amino acids. In this sample, this clonotype turned up once. The specimen was CD4+ T cells from PBMCs. This TCR was sampled from a human donor with Susac syndrome. The chain uses TRBV7-9 and TRBJ1-5; a weak D match, TRBD1 (5 bases). CDR3 sequence: CASSRTGQPQHF. Written as DNA, the CDR3 is TGTGCCAGCAGCCGAACAGGCCAGCCCCAGCATTTT.